This TCR beta chain was identified in a study of blood T cell repertoires in COVID-19. Trimming cost V 5 bases and J 5 bases, with 21 bases left between them. The CDR3 covers 17 residues. The germline V gene has CDR1 SGHTA and CDR2 FQGTGA. Some clones are missing from TCRdb's copy, which holds only in-frame ones; the method was immunoSEQ multiplex PCR. Of around 200,000 clones in the sample, around 89% were seen once. Assignment of participants to cohorts was predicated upon participant-reported clinical history. Recovered participants had two consecutive negative NP/OP PCR tests, healthcare professional clearance, or symptom resolution.

Sequenced sample: PBMCs or T cells enriched from blood (not recorded which). The gene calls are TRBV7-3 and TRBJ2-2, with TRBD1 as a possible D gene (7 bases). The TCR comes from a woman in her twenties or thirties who had recovered from COVID-19. In DNA form, the CDR3 reads TGTGCCAGCAGCCCCCATTTAGTGGCAGGGGGGACCGGGGAGCTGTTTTTT. It yields the protein CASSPHLVAGGTGELFF.